The 21 T cell receptor beta chains presented below share a single source sample, sequenced in a study of control samples from healthy donors and cancer patients. Measured with immunoSEQ multiplex PCR; TCRdb has only the in-frame clones, and not every one. In the table there are about 120,000 clones, around 88% of which are singletons. The sequencing sample was made of blood. These receptor sequences come from a man aged 40-50 years in good health.

This chain connects TRBV29-1 to TRBJ1-4; 10 positions agree with TRBD1. The CDR3 covers 12 residues. Germline CDR1 reads SQVTM; CDR2 reads ANQGSEA. V lost 6 bases and J lost 5; bases outside the gene matches: 0. The CDR3 spells CSVGQGNEKLFF. CDR3 bases: TGCAGCGTGGGACAGGGGAATGAAAAACTGTTTTTT.

The chain is built from TRBV7-9 and TRBJ1-2; D might be TRBD1 (6 bases). Per germline, CDR1 SEHNR and CDR2 FQNEAQ (reference sequence). The V and J ends lost 3 bases and 6 bases respectively, with 8 bases between them. This CDR3 has 12 residues. The CDR3: CASSFGQNGYTF. The CDR3 nucleotides read TGTGCCAGCAGCTTTGGACAGAATGGCTACACCTTC.

The sample holds a few counts of this clone. This rearrangement joins TRBV27 to TRBJ2-1; 8 positions agree with TRBD1. Germline V lookup: CDR1 MNHEY, CDR2 SMNVEV (reference sequence). V shed 4 bases, J shed 2 bases, and the junction held 10 bases outside the gene matches. This CDR3 has 17 residues. CDR3 protein: CASSSRDRISPYNEQFF. The CDR3 bases are TGTGCCAGCAGTTCCCGGGACAGGATATCTCCCTACAATGAGCAGTTCTTC.

This clone was seen a few times. The chain recombines TRBV20-1 with TRBJ2-1; D is possibly TRBD2 (7 bases). CDR3 length: 14 amino acids. CDR1 is DFQATT, CDR2 SNEGSKA, per germline (reference sequence). V was clipped by 3 bases and J by 3 bases, with 12 bases between them. The CDR3 DNA sequence: TGCAGTGCTAGTCGGGGGGCGGGCTACAATGAGCAGTTCTTC. Encoded protein: CSASRGAGYNEQFF.

This rearrangement joins TRBV7-2 to TRBJ2-3; TRBD2 matches at 10 bases. The ends lost 5 bases at V and 6 bases at J; junction bases unmatched: 8. This CDR3 comprises 15 residues. Germline V lookup: CDR1 SGHTA, CDR2 FQGNSA. The CDR3 loop reads CASSVKRGGLDTQYF. CDR3 DNA sequence: TGTGCCAGCAGCGTCAAGCGGGGGGGCTTGGATACGCAGTATTTT. Looking up the rest from reference TRBV7-2 and TRBJ2-3 gives the full variable domain: GAGVSQSPSNKVTEKGKDVELRCDPISGHTALYWYRQSLGQGLEFLIYFQGNSAPDKSGLPSDRFSAERTGGSVSTLTIQRTQQEDSAVYLCASSVKRGGLDTQYFGPGTRLTVL.

The V and J genes are TRBV6-1 and TRBJ2-6; D could derive from TRBD1 or TRBD2 (5 bases each). With 0 bases removed from V and 4 bases from J, the gap between germline ends came to 10 bases. The CDR3 has 16 amino acids. Looked up from germline, CDR1 is MNHNS and CDR2 is SASEGT. CDR3 bases: TGTGCCAGCAGTGAAGCAGCAGGGACCGGGGCCAACGTCCTGACTTTC. Translated: CASSEAAGTGANVLTF.

This clone was counted only a few times. The chain joins TRBV6-4 to TRBJ2-3, with D perhaps being TRBD1 or TRBD2 (6 bases each). V lost 5 bases and J lost 4, with 16 bases in between. Germline loops: CDR1 MRHNA, CDR2 SNTAGT. CDR3 size: 15 residues. The CDR3: CASSRDTGSADTQYF. CDR3 DNA: TGTGCCAGCAGTAGGGACACCGGGAGCGCAGATACGCAGTATTTT.

This chain uses TRBV30 with TRBJ1-1; D gene uncertain. V was clipped by 3 bases and J by 5 bases, with 10 bases between them. Germline values: CDR1 GTSNPN, CDR2 SVGIG (reference sequence). CDR3 length: 12 residues. The CDR3 is CAWRARNTEAFF. The CDR3 nucleotides read TGTGCCTGGAGGGCAAGGAATACTGAAGCTTTCTTT.

The gene calls are TRBV18 and TRBJ2-7; 7 bases map to TRBD2. The germline V gene has CDR1 KGHSH and CDR2 LQKENI. Germline trimming cut 5 bases from V and 3 bases from J; bases unmatched to any gene: 7. The CDR3 covers 14 residues. The CDR3 sequence is CASSYGTINYEQYF. The CDR3 nucleotides read TGTGCCAGCTCATACGGGACTATCAACTACGAGCAGTACTTC.

The J gene is TRBJ1-2, the V gene TRBV3-1 (or the pseudogene TRBV3-2); perhaps TRBD1 as D (5 bases). CDR1 is LGHDT and CDR2 is YNNKEL in the germline V gene (reference sequence). This CDR3 spans 15 amino acids. V shed 1 base and J shed 8 bases, with 17 bases lying between them. The CDR3 DNA reads TGTGCCAGCAGCCAAGGCCCCGGGGGTCGGGGGGGCTACACCTTC. This sequence encodes CASSQGPGGRGGYTF.

The genes are TRBV18 and TRBJ2-2, with D perhaps TRBD1 (5 bases). Germline CDR1 and CDR2: KGHSH and LQKENI. The CDR3 consists of 17 residues. V was shortened by 2 bases and J by 4 bases, with 17 bases between the two germline ends. CDR3 sequence: CASSPSRQLRGTGELFF. Written as DNA, the CDR3 is TGTGCCAGCTCACCATCCAGACAGCTTCGAGGCACCGGGGAGCTGTTTTTT.

The DNA for the CDR3 is TGTGCCAGCAGTCAGAGTTATAGCAATCAGCCCCAGCATTTT. Its protein product is CASSQSYSNQPQHF. V is TRBV2 and J is TRBJ1-5; D call uncertain. V shed 5 bases and J shed 0 bases, with 8 bases lying between them. Germline-derived CDR1 and CDR2 are SNHLY and FYNNEI. This CDR3 region has 14 residues.

The chain carries TRBV29-1 and TRBJ1-2, with D unclear. Trimming cost V 5 bases and J 5 bases, with 12 bases left between them. The CDR3 extends over 12 amino acids. CDR1 and CDR2 (germline): SQVTM, ANQGSEA. CDR3 protein: CSVPGRRYGYTF. The CDR3, as DNA: TGCAGCGTTCCTGGCCGGAGATATGGCTACACCTTC.

This clone was picked up one time. The chain is built from TRBV6-5 and TRBJ2-3, with unresolved D. The CDR3 length is 11 residues. Germline V CDR1 and CDR2: MNHEY, SVGAGI. V shed 3 bases and J shed 5 bases, with 3 bases lying between them. The CDR3: CASSYIDTQYF. The CDR3 DNA is TGTGCCAGCAGTTATATAGATACGCAGTATTTT.

The rearrangement uses TRBV5-8 and TRBJ1-4; 7 bases match TRBD1. The CDR3 length is 14 residues. The V gene end was trimmed by 4 bases and the J gene end by 8 bases; junction bases not matched to a gene: 8. Germline V lookup: CDR1 SGHTS, CDR2 YDEGEE. DNA for the CDR3: TGTGCCAGCAGCCCGGCCAGGGGGAACGAAAAACTGTTTTTT. The encoded protein is CASSPARGNEKLFF. Full variable domain (outside the CDR3, taken from reference TRBV5-8 and TRBJ1-4): EAGVTQSPTHLIKTRGQQATLRCSPISGHTSVYWYQQALGLGLQFLLWYDEGEERNRGNFPPRFSGRQFPNYSSELNVNALELEDSALYLCASSPARGNEKLFFGSGTQLSVL.

The chain couples TRBV3-1 (or the pseudogene TRBV3-2) to TRBJ1-5; D gene unclear. The germline V gene encodes CDR1 LGHDT and CDR2 YNNKEL (reference sequence). V lost 4 bases, J lost 1 base, and 2 bases lay in between. The CDR3 spans 12 residues. CDR3 protein: CASSLSNQPQHF. The CDR3, as DNA: TGTGCCAGCAGCCTAAGCAATCAGCCCCAGCATTTT.

This sequence joins TRBV12-5 and TRBJ1-1; TRBD1 matches at 8 bases. V was clipped by 3 bases and J by 5 bases; unmatched bases: 5. Germline lookup yields CDR1 LGHNT and CDR2 FRNRAP. The length of the CDR3 is 14 residues. CDR3 DNA: TGTGCTAGTGGTTTAAAGACAGGGGTAACTGAAGCTTTCTTT. As protein: CASGLKTGVTEAFF.

The gene calls are TRBV19 and TRBJ1-6; 7 nucleotides line up with TRBD1. Germline CDR1 LNHDA, CDR2 SQIVND (reference sequence). This CDR3 region has 15 residues. J gave up 4 bases and V 4 bases, and 4 bases lay outside the gene matches. The CDR3 sequence is CASSTGTAYNSPLHF. As DNA, the CDR3 is TGTGCCAGTAGTACCGGGACAGCTTATAATTCACCCCTCCACTTT.

V usage is TRBV5-1 and J usage is TRBJ2-4; 10 nucleotides line up with TRBD1. J lost 9 bases, V lost 0 bases, and 3 bases had no gene match. The CDR3 contains 14 residues. CDR1 is SGHRS, CDR2 YFSETQ, per germline. The CDR3 protein is CASSLGRTGGIQYF. In nucleotides, the CDR3 is TGCGCCAGCAGCTTGGGGCGGACAGGGGGCATTCAGTACTTC.

The V gene is TRBV7-2, the J gene TRBJ2-2, with D unresolved. V was cut by 4 bases and J by 1 base, with 19 bases left in between. The CDR3 length is 18 residues. Germline lookup yields CDR1 SGHTA and CDR2 FQGNSA. Here the CDR3 reads CASSSLRIGAWNTGELFF. In DNA, the CDR3 is TGTGCCAGCAGCTCCCTCCGGATCGGTGCCTGGAACACCGGGGAGCTGTTTTTT.

The gene calls are TRBV2 and TRBJ1-4; TRBD1 might be the D (6 bases). V lost 6 bases, J lost 5 bases, and 10 bases lay in between. Germline V gene data show CDR1 as SNHLY and CDR2 as FYNNEI. This CDR3 is 13 amino acids long. The CDR3 region has the DNA TGTGCCAGCAGGGGGGGCCGGAATGAAAAACTGTTTTTT. Translating it yields CASRGGRNEKLFF.